The clone carrying this TCR beta chain appeared a few times. Its specificity is unknown. The record originates from a study of T-cell reconstitution after alpha-beta-depleted transplantation in children. Preparation of the TCRbeta library used unique molecular identifiers. Via MiXCR, TCRdb re-called the PCR reads, giving one row per CDR3 protein. The sample lists 300,000 or so distinct CDR3 sequences; roughly 25% were seen once. Germline V lookup: CDR1 ENHRY, CDR2 SYGVKD. This CDR3 region has 17 residues. J was trimmed by 7 bases and V by 2 bases; bases with no gene match: 15. Study conclusions and caveats: Diversity of TCRbeta at day 60 was high in some patients, arising from surviving recipient T cells and thymic progenitors. About two months after transplant, alpha-beta T cells reportedly came from several hundred expanded graft clones. Counts and diversity of T cells one year after transplant came mostly from newly produced T cells.

The material sequenced was PBMCs, mostly from graft donor cells, taken 180 days after TCRalphabeta/CD19-depleted stem cell transplant. This clonotype originated in a male patient aged 10 to 17 who had a stem cell transplant for acute lymphoblastic leukemia, so the T cells may come from the graft donor. The V call is TRBV10-3, the J call TRBJ2-7; 9 nucleotides align to TRBD1. This CDR3 reads CAISETGQGPPRGEQYF. The CDR3 coding sequence is TGTGCCATCAGTGAGACAGGACAGGGGCCTCCCCGTGGGGAGCAGTACTTC.